The text below deals with one T cell receptor (beta chain). The CDR3 contains 12 residues. The ends were cut back, 6 bases at V and 7 bases at J, with 13 bases in the middle. Germline V gene sequence: CDR1 DFQATT, CDR2 SNEGSKA (reference sequence). This entry is derived from a study of blood T cells in healthy people across ages. A second PCR, run for roughly 7 to 11 cycles, used a sample-barcoded 5' primer plus a J-beta primer mix. With 12 random nucleotides, a template-switch adaptor tagged each individual cDNA molecule. Using its own MiXCR run on the 5' RACE reads, TCRdb lists one record per CDR3 protein. The sample lists about 640,000 distinct CDR3 sequences; approximately 50% were seen once.

The chain combines TRBV20-1 with TRBJ2-1; D may be TRBD1 or TRBD2 (5 bases each). Sequencing was done on a sample of blood. The receptor was isolated from a man in his 60s in good health. DNA for the CDR3: TGCAGTGCCCGCCGGGACGGGAATGAGCAGTTCTTC. It yields the protein CSARRDGNEQFF.